Below, 27 T cell receptor beta chains from the same sample are listed, as sequenced in a study of blood T cell repertoires in COVID-19. Measured with immunoSEQ multiplex PCR; TCRdb has only the in-frame clones, and not every one. The sample comprises about 480,000 clones, around nine tenths of which are singletons, and around 1.9% rests with the top ten. The sequencing input was PBMCs or T cells enriched from blood (not recorded which). All receptors come from a woman in her forties who had recovered from COVID-19.

The chain uses TRBV11-2 and TRBJ2-7; D gene unclear. V lost 4 bases to trimming and J lost 2 bases, with 12 bases between them. Germline values: CDR1 SGHAT, CDR2 FQNNGV. CDR3 length equals 14 residues. Here the CDR3 reads CASSYEVWAYEQYF. For the CDR3, the DNA is TGTGCCAGCAGCTATGAGGTGTGGGCCTACGAGCAGTACTTC.

About this clone: Different DNA sequences within this sample yield the same CDR3. The chain recombines TRBV7-2 with TRBJ1-2; TRBD1 aligns across 10 bases. CDR1 is SGHTA, CDR2 FQGNSA, per germline. V lost 3 bases to trimming and J lost 5 bases; unmatched junction nucleotides: 0. The CDR3 extends over 13 amino acids. CDR3 in DNA: TGTGCCAGCAGCTTGGGACAGGGGTATGGCTACACCTTC. Protein product: CASSLGQGYGYTF.

This clone was counted a few times. The V call is TRBV20-1, the J call TRBJ1-1, with 7 bases that match TRBD1. Unmatched junction bases numbered 10, after V lost 3 bases and J lost 0 bases. This CDR3 spans 16 amino acids. Per the germline V gene, CDR1 is DFQATT and CDR2 is SNEGSKA (reference sequence). CDR3 coding DNA: TGCAGTGCTAGTATTTTGGGACAGAGCATGAACACTGAAGCTTTCTTT. This sequence encodes CSASILGQSMNTEAFF.

The chain recombines TRBV30 with TRBJ2-7, with D perhaps matching TRBD1 (6 bases). V was pared by 4 bases and J by 3 bases, with 10 bases between. The CDR3 covers 12 residues. Germline loops: CDR1 GTSNPN, CDR2 SVGIG (reference sequence). The CDR3, as DNA: TGTGCCTGGAATCCGACAGGCTACGAGCAGTACTTC. Amino acids: CAWNPTGYEQYF.

A single count supports this clone. This sequence joins TRBV27 and TRBJ1-1, with a tentative D call TRBD1 (6 bases). CDR1 is MNHEY and CDR2 is SMNVEV in the germline V gene (reference sequence). Trimming removed 9 bases at V and 0 bases at J, with 20 bases between. This CDR3 spans 16 amino acids. CDR3 sequence: CASHWGRRGLNTEAFF. The CDR3 DNA is TGTGCCAGTCATTGGGGGCGTCGGGGATTGAACACTGAAGCTTTCTTT.

The gene calls are TRBV12-3 or TRBV12-4 and TRBJ1-5; unclear D gene. The CDR3 extends over 11 amino acids. Between the trimmed V and J ends, which lost 3 bases and 11 bases, there was a span of 8 bases. The CDR3 nucleotides are TGTGCCAGCAGTTTTGATGACTCCCAGCATTTT. This gives the protein CASSFDDSQHF.

This clone has only one observation. The chain employs TRBV10-3 and TRBJ2-2, with 12 bases lining up with TRBD2. Per the germline V gene, CDR1 is ENHRY and CDR2 is SYGVKD. V trimming: 4 bases; J trimming: 7 bases; junction bases outside the gene matches: 7. CDR3 length: 16 amino acids. CDR3 protein: CAISGASGRAIGELFF. CDR3 nucleotides: TGTGCCATCAGTGGGGCTAGCGGGAGGGCCATCGGGGAGCTGTTTTTT.

The chain has TRBV9 and TRBJ2-1; TRBD1 matches 7 bases. Unmatched junction bases numbered 14, after V lost 2 bases and J lost 6 bases. Germline values: CDR1 SGDLS, CDR2 YYNGEE. The CDR3 covers 17 residues. The CDR3 nucleotides read TGTGCCAGCAGCGTCTCAACCGGGACAGCCCCTCCCAATGAGCAGTTCTTC. Translated, it gives CASSVSTGTAPPNEQFF. The full variable domain, completed using reference TRBV9 and TRBJ2-1, is DSGVTQTPKHLITATGQRVTLRCSPRSGDLSVYWYQQSLDQGLQFLIQYYNGEERAKGNILERFSAQQFPDLHSELNLSSLELGDSALYFCASSVSTGTAPPNEQFFGPGTRLTVL.

V is TRBV21-1 and J is TRBJ1-1. TRBV21-1 is annotated as a pseudogene. There are 13 residues in the CDR3. CDR3 bases: TGTGCCAGCAGCCTCGTGAGGAACACTGAAGCTTTCTTT. Its translation is CASSLVRNTEAFF.

This rearrangement joins TRBV28 to TRBJ2-1; tentative D call: TRBD1 (5 bases). V was clipped by 4 bases and J by 6 bases, with 13 bases between them. The CDR3 sequence is 14 residues long. The V gene's germline CDR1 is MDHEN and CDR2 SYDVKM. CDR3 residues: CASSWQGGSNEQFF. CDR3 coding DNA: TGTGCCAGCAGTTGGCAGGGTGGAAGCAATGAGCAGTTCTTC.

The chain is built from TRBV6-1 and TRBJ1-5; 10 bases align to TRBD1. J was trimmed by 4 bases and V by 3 bases; bases with no gene match: 12. CDR3 length: 18 residues. Germline-derived CDR1 and CDR2 are MNHNS and SASEGT. The CDR3 DNA is TGTGCCAGCAGTGACCTAGACAGGGGGCAAAGGAGGAATCAGCCCCAGCATTTT. Protein: CASSDLDRGQRRNQPQHF.

The rearrangement joins TRBV6-1 to TRBJ2-2, with 12 bases fitting TRBD1. Trimming at V came to 7 bases and at J to 4 bases, leaving 4 bases not matched to a gene. The CDR3 extends over 15 amino acids. The germline gives CDR1 MNHNS, CDR2 SASEGT. The CDR3 bases are TGTGCCAGCAAGTCGGGACAGGGGGCCACCGGGGAGCTGTTTTTT. It yields the protein CASKSGQGATGELFF.

The chain's CDR3 is CASSLMGPNTGELFF. Here the CDR3 DNA reads TGTGCCAGCAGCTTAATGGGCCCTAACACCGGGGAGCTGTTTTTT. The chain joins TRBV7-8 to TRBJ2-2; no reliable D call. This CDR3 has 15 amino acids. V lost 2 bases, J lost 2 bases, and 9 bases lay in between. Per germline, CDR1 SGHVS and CDR2 FQNEAQ.

The chain carries TRBV5-6 and TRBJ1-1; D gene uncertain. Germline V gene lookup returns CDR1 SGHDT and CDR2 YYEEEE. V was cut by 0 bases and J by 4 bases, with 7 bases left in between. The CDR3 length is 13 residues. The CDR3 DNA sequence: TGTGCCAGCAGCTTGGGGTACGGCACTGAAGCTTTCTTT. Protein sequence: CASSLGYGTEAFF.

This chain uses TRBV4-3 with TRBJ2-7; a weak D match, TRBD2 (5 bases). The CDR3 totals 18 residues. Germline-derived CDR1 and CDR2 are LGHNA and YSLEER. Trimming took 3 bases from V and 2 from J, leaving 23 bases between them. As DNA, the CDR3 is TGCGCCAGCAGCCAGGACCGTTTATGGGCGGGTTCTACCTACGAGCAGTACTTC. Translated, it gives CASSQDRLWAGSTYEQYF.

This clone showed up just once. The chain links TRBV9 to TRBJ1-2; D call uncertain. Germline V gene lookup returns CDR1 SGDLS and CDR2 YYNGEE. This CDR3 region has 14 residues. V gave up 3 bases and J gave up 8 bases, with 17 bases separating them. The CDR3 nucleotides read TGTGCCAGCAGCGCTATCAGTCCTTCGGGAGGCTACACCTTC. It translates to CASSAISPSGGYTF.

The CDR3 loop is CASSYTRTSDNEQFF. Here the CDR3 DNA reads TGTGCCAGCAGTTACACGAGGACTAGCGATAATGAGCAGTTCTTC. This chain links TRBV6-5 with TRBJ2-1; the match to TRBD2 covers 9 bases. The CDR3 is 15 amino acids. V shed 2 bases and J 7 bases; nucleotides not matched to a gene: 6. Germline CDR1 reads MNHEY; CDR2 reads SVGAGI.

This rearrangement joins TRBV30 to TRBJ1-1; tentatively, D is TRBD1 (5 bases). Trimming pared 4 bases from V and 10 bases from J, leaving 22 bases between. Germline CDR1 is GTSNPN and CDR2 is SVGIG (reference sequence). The CDR3 has 14 amino acids. The CDR3 DNA reads TGTGCCTGGACCCTTGGGGCGCCCCCGATAATAGCTTTCTTT. It translates to CAWTLGAPPIIAFF.

The rearrangement joins TRBV25-1 to TRBJ1-4; no definite D call. This CDR3 is 15 amino acids long. Trimming stripped 3 bases from V and 7 bases from J, with 15 bases between. Per the germline V gene, CDR1 is MGHDK and CDR2 is SYGVNS. The CDR3 loop is CASSDPRAGGEKLFF. CDR3 bases: TGTGCCAGCAGTGACCCCCGGGCGGGCGGTGAAAAACTGTTTTTT.

This clone was seen more than once but under ten times. This chain uses TRBV18 with TRBJ1-1, with 9 nucleotides matching TRBD1. CDR1 is KGHSH, CDR2 LQKENI, per germline. The CDR3 spans 17 residues. Trimming removed 3 bases from V and 0 bases from J; junction bases left unmatched: 8. CDR3 in amino acids: CASSPRLHRGLNTEAFF. DNA of the CDR3: TGTGCCAGCTCACCGCGCCTCCACAGGGGGCTGAACACTGAAGCTTTCTTT.

The J gene is TRBJ2-5, the V gene TRBV10-3; 9 bases fit TRBD1. The CDR3 sequence is 14 residues long. The germline V gene has CDR1 ENHRY and CDR2 SYGVKD. V was clipped by 11 bases and J by 5 bases; unmatched bases: 12. This CDR3 reads CASGRGQGSETQYF. The CDR3 DNA is TGTGCCTCCGGACGAGGACAGGGGAGCGAGACCCAGTACTTC.

The rearrangement uses TRBV7-9 and TRBJ1-1, with D possibly being TRBD1 (6 bases). The CDR3 is 14 residues long. V was cut by 3 bases and J by 7 bases, with 15 bases left in between. CDR1 and CDR2 (germline): SEHNR, FQNEAQ (reference sequence). The CDR3 DNA follows: TGTGCCAGCAGCTTTACAGGGTTTGGAAGTGAAGCTTTCTTT. The encoded protein is CASSFTGFGSEAFF.

V gene TRBV6-5 combines with J gene TRBJ1-5; D unresolved. This CDR3 region has 14 residues. V gave up 6 bases and J gave up 0 bases, with 9 bases separating them. CDR1 is MNHEY, CDR2 SVGAGI, per germline. CDR3 coding DNA: TGTGCCAGCAGCCAGGATTATAGCAATCAGCCCCAGCATTTT. This encodes CASSQDYSNQPQHF.

This sequence joins TRBV12-3 or TRBV12-4 and TRBJ2-7; D is ambiguous. The V gene lost 4 bases and the J gene lost 6 bases, with 7 bases spanning the gap. The CDR3 is 11 amino acids. The CDR3, as DNA: TGTGCCAGCAGTTATTCCAGCGAGCAGTACTTC. It yields the protein CASSYSSEQYF.

The V gene is TRBV3-1 (or the pseudogene TRBV3-2), the J gene TRBJ1-2; D unresolved. The CDR3 loop spans 16 amino acids. Germline loops: CDR1 LGHDT, CDR2 YNNKEL (reference sequence). With 0 bases removed from V and 4 bases from J, the gap between germline ends came to 15 bases. The CDR3 DNA follows: TGTGCCAGCAGCCAAGATTGGAGCAGCCTGTCCTATGGCTACACCTTC. It encodes CASSQDWSSLSYGYTF.

The CDR3: CASSQDKGNTGELFF. The CDR3 DNA follows: TGTGCCAGCAGTCAGGACAAAGGGAACACCGGGGAGCTGTTTTTT. This sequence joins TRBV2 and TRBJ2-2; D possibly corresponds to TRBD1 (5 bases). Germline lookup yields CDR1 SNHLY and CDR2 FYNNEI. Trimming shortened V by 5 bases and J by 1 base, and 11 bases separated the two germline ends. The CDR3 is 15 residues long.

V is TRBV5-1 and J is TRBJ1-1; TRBD1 matches 9 bases. The CDR3 runs 16 residues. CDR1 and CDR2 (germline): SGHRS, YFSETQ. V lost 4 bases, J lost 4 bases, and 11 bases stayed unmatched. The CDR3 DNA is TGCGCCAGCAGCCGGGATGGGACAGGGACGGGCACTGAAGCTTTCTTT. It yields the protein CASSRDGTGTGTEAFF.